This is a list of T cell receptor beta chains from one sample in a study of blood T cell repertoires in COVID-19. The protocol was immunoSEQ multiplex PCR, while the TCRdb copy is restricted to in-frame clones and leaves out a portion. The table records roughly 140,000 clones, 85% to 90% of them present only once. The sequencing sample was made of peripheral blood. The receptors stem from a woman aged 55-69 years with active COVID-19. CDR3s include the opening cysteine and the closing phenylalanine or tryptophan. Each record gives: D gene, clone size, V gene, J gene, CDR3 protein, CDR3 DNA. The D gene is left open where the match is weak. Some rows have no size entry. The others give once, few or many, or a class for an expanded clone.

d_call: TRBD2
clone_size: few
v_call: TRBV4-1
j_call: TRBJ2-7
cdr3_aa: CASSQASGIYEQYF
cdr3_nt: TGCGCCAGCAGCCAAGCCAGCGGGATATACGAGCAGTACTTC

d_call: .
clone_size: .
v_call: TRBV5-1
j_call: TRBJ2-7
cdr3_aa: CASASGVPAIEQYF
cdr3_nt: TGCGCCAGCGCCTCGGGAGTCCCTGCGATCGAGCAGTACTTC

d_call: .
clone_size: .
v_call: TRBV6-2/TRBV6-3
j_call: TRBJ1-1
cdr3_aa: CASSQQGYEAFF
cdr3_nt: TGTGCCAGCAGTCAACAGGGTTATGAAGCTTTCTTT

d_call: .
clone_size: .
v_call: TRBV28
j_call: TRBJ2-5
cdr3_aa: CASSFRAPGTQYF
cdr3_nt: TGTGCCAGCAGTTTCCGTGCCCCAGGGACCCAGTACTTC

d_call: TRBD1
clone_size: .
v_call: TRBV19
j_call: TRBJ2-7
cdr3_aa: CASTTTPGTGSKRLYF
cdr3_nt: TGTGCCAGTACCACCACCCCAGGGACAGGGTCCAAGAGGCTGTACTTC

d_call: .
clone_size: .
v_call: TRBV11-2
j_call: TRBJ1-2
cdr3_aa: CASSRGGLANYGYTF
cdr3_nt: TGTGCCAGCAGCCGGGGGGGTCTGGCTAACTATGGCTACACCTTC

d_call: .
clone_size: .
v_call: TRBV9
j_call: TRBJ2-1
cdr3_aa: CASSATGFEQFF
cdr3_nt: TGTGCCAGCAGCGCCACAGGATTTGAGCAGTTCTTC

d_call: .
clone_size: .
v_call: TRBV3-1/TRBV3-2
j_call: TRBJ1-1
cdr3_aa: CASSQEAARGTEAFF
cdr3_nt: TGTGCCAGCAGCCAAGAGGCTGCTCGGGGGACTGAAGCTTTCTTT

d_call: .
clone_size: .
v_call: TRBV7-3
j_call: TRBJ2-3
cdr3_aa: CASSLNGLSGPDTQYF
cdr3_nt: TGTGCCAGCAGCTTAAATGGCCTGAGCGGGCCAGATACGCAGTATTTT

d_call: .
clone_size: .
v_call: TRBV18
j_call: TRBJ1-2
cdr3_aa: CASSLSIQGYGYTF
cdr3_nt: TGTGCCAGCTCACTCAGTATACAGGGTTATGGCTACACCTTC

d_call: .
clone_size: .
v_call: TRBV28
j_call: TRBJ1-2
cdr3_aa: CASSSGLNYGYTF
cdr3_nt: TGTGCCAGCAGTTCGGGATTAAACTATGGCTACACCTTC

d_call: .
clone_size: .
v_call: TRBV5-6
j_call: TRBJ2-1
cdr3_aa: CASSLGAHYNEQFF
cdr3_nt: TGTGCCAGCAGCTTGGGGGCCCATTACAATGAGCAGTTCTTC

d_call: TRBD2
clone_size: .
v_call: TRBV25-1
j_call: TRBJ2-2
cdr3_aa: CASSEYVGASGSAGELFF
cdr3_nt: TGTGCCAGCAGTGAATATGTCGGGGCTAGCGGGAGCGCCGGGGAGCTGTTTTTT

d_call: .
clone_size: few
v_call: TRBV4-1
j_call: TRBJ1-2
cdr3_aa: CASSPEGRYGYTF
cdr3_nt: TGCGCCAGCAGCCCCGAGGGGAGGTATGGCTACACCTTC

d_call: .
clone_size: .
v_call: TRBV25-1
j_call: TRBJ2-2
cdr3_aa: CASSEWGEAGELFF
cdr3_nt: TGTGCCAGCAGTGAATGGGGGGAGGCCGGGGAGCTGTTTTTT

d_call: TRBD2
clone_size: .
v_call: TRBV6-6
j_call: TRBJ2-7
cdr3_aa: CASSPSGGLYEQYF
cdr3_nt: TGTGCCAGCAGTCCCAGCGGGGGATTATACGAGCAGTACTTC

d_call: TRBD1
clone_size: .
v_call: TRBV7-9
j_call: TRBJ2-5
cdr3_aa: CASSLDREETQYF
cdr3_nt: TGTGCCAGCAGCCTCGACAGGGAAGAGACCCAGTACTTC

d_call: TRBD2
clone_size: .
v_call: TRBV5-5
j_call: TRBJ2-3
cdr3_aa: CASSLVPGGSDTQYF
cdr3_nt: TGTGCCAGCAGCTTGGTTCCGGGAGGGTCAGATACGCAGTATTTT

d_call: TRBD2
clone_size: once
v_call: TRBV7-3
j_call: TRBJ2-4
cdr3_aa: CASSNYAGLAGSRNIQYF
cdr3_nt: TGTGCCAGCAGCAACTACGCGGGACTAGCGGGATCCCGAAACATTCAGTACTTC

d_call: TRBD1
clone_size: .
v_call: TRBV12-3/TRBV12-4
j_call: TRBJ2-1
cdr3_aa: CASSSTGRDEQFF
cdr3_nt: TGTGCCAGCAGTTCGACAGGGCGCGATGAGCAGTTCTTC

d_call: .
clone_size: few
v_call: TRBV7-2
j_call: TRBJ2-7
cdr3_aa: CASSLGSSRSYEQYF
cdr3_nt: TGTGCCAGCAGCTTAGGGTCATCCAGATCCTACGAGCAGTACTTC

d_call: .
clone_size: .
v_call: TRBV6-5
j_call: TRBJ2-2
cdr3_aa: CASTKGGNTGELFF
cdr3_nt: TGTGCCAGCACCAAAGGGGGGAACACCGGGGAGCTGTTTTTT

d_call: .
clone_size: .
v_call: TRBV7-9
j_call: TRBJ1-3
cdr3_aa: CASSFHRDGNTIYF
cdr3_nt: TGTGCCAGCAGCTTCCACAGGGATGGAAACACCATATATTTT

d_call: .
clone_size: .
v_call: TRBV19
j_call: TRBJ1-2
cdr3_aa: CASNPLGTPGNYGYTF
cdr3_nt: TGTGCCAGTAACCCTCTCGGAACCCCGGGTAACTATGGCTACACCTTC

d_call: TRBD2
clone_size: .
v_call: TRBV5-6
j_call: TRBJ2-7
cdr3_aa: CASSLNPSGYYEQYF
cdr3_nt: TGTGCCAGCAGCTTGAACCCTAGCGGTTATTACGAGCAGTACTTC

d_call: .
clone_size: .
v_call: TRBV7-9
j_call: TRBJ2-3
cdr3_aa: CASSFAGVGTDTQYF
cdr3_nt: TGTGCCAGCAGCTTCGCCGGGGTGGGCACAGATACGCAGTATTTT

d_call: .
clone_size: .
v_call: TRBV9
j_call: TRBJ2-1
cdr3_aa: CASSVERAGGGNEQFF
cdr3_nt: TGTGCCAGCAGCGTAGAACGGGCCGGTGGAGGCAATGAGCAGTTCTTC

d_call: .
clone_size: once
v_call: TRBV9
j_call: TRBJ2-2
cdr3_aa: CASSVEAEGTGELFF
cdr3_nt: TGTGCCAGCAGCGTAGAAGCGGAGGGGACCGGGGAGCTGTTTTTT

d_call: TRBD2
clone_size: .
v_call: TRBV2
j_call: TRBJ2-4
cdr3_aa: CASSIPQLAGVGLGKNIQYF
cdr3_nt: TGTGCCAGCAGTATTCCGCAACTAGCGGGAGTCGGCCTCGGCAAAAACATTCAGTACTTC

d_call: .
clone_size: .
v_call: TRBV5-8
j_call: TRBJ1-6
cdr3_aa: CASSFGGVTSPLHF
cdr3_nt: TGTGCCAGCAGCTTTGGGGGGGTCACTTCACCCCTCCACTTT

d_call: TRBD2
clone_size: .
v_call: TRBV5-1
j_call: TRBJ2-7
cdr3_aa: CASSLGGLVLAGDSEQYF
cdr3_nt: TGCGCCAGCAGCTTGGGAGGGCTTGTGTTGGCGGGAGATTCCGAGCAGTACTTC

d_call: .
clone_size: .
v_call: TRBV7-2
j_call: TRBJ1-5
cdr3_aa: CASSLGGHQPQHF
cdr3_nt: TGTGCCAGCAGCTTAGGGGGGCATCAGCCCCAGCATTTT

d_call: TRBD1
clone_size: .
v_call: TRBV11-3
j_call: TRBJ2-2
cdr3_aa: CASSQGDTGELFF
cdr3_nt: TGTGCCAGCAGCCAGGGGGACACCGGGGAGCTGTTTTTT

d_call: .
clone_size: .
v_call: TRBV9
j_call: TRBJ1-3
cdr3_aa: CASSARGNTIYF
cdr3_nt: TGTGCCAGCAGCGCGCGGGGAAACACCATATATTTT

d_call: .
clone_size: .
v_call: TRBV4-3
j_call: TRBJ1-2
cdr3_aa: CASSQVEQGPYGYTF
cdr3_nt: TGCGCCAGCAGCCAAGTTGAACAGGGACCCTATGGCTACACCTTC

d_call: TRBD2
clone_size: .
v_call: TRBV4-3
j_call: TRBJ2-5
cdr3_aa: CASSQGTSGSPQYF
cdr3_nt: TGCGCCAGCAGCCAAGGAACTAGCGGGAGTCCCCAGTACTTC

d_call: .
clone_size: .
v_call: TRBV28
j_call: TRBJ2-7
cdr3_aa: CASSHGTLGTQQYF
cdr3_nt: TGTGCCAGCAGTCATGGGACATTGGGTACTCAGCAGTACTTC

d_call: .
clone_size: once
v_call: TRBV7-3
j_call: TRBJ2-7
cdr3_aa: CASRSDSTYEQYF
cdr3_nt: TGTGCCAGCAGATCGGACAGCACCTACGAGCAGTACTTC

d_call: .
clone_size: .
v_call: TRBV2
j_call: TRBJ2-2
cdr3_aa: CASSRTLSNTGELFF
cdr3_nt: TGTGCCAGCTCAAGGACTCTATCGAACACCGGGGAGCTGTTTTTT

d_call: .
clone_size: .
v_call: TRBV4-1
j_call: TRBJ1-3
cdr3_aa: CASSQGRARDSGNTIYF
cdr3_nt: TGCGCCAGCAGCCAAGGAAGAGCCAGGGACTCTGGAAACACCATATATTTT

d_call: TRBD2
clone_size: .
v_call: TRBV7-9
j_call: TRBJ2-5
cdr3_aa: CASSLAGTSGIAETQYF
cdr3_nt: TGTGCCAGCAGCTTAGCGGGGACTAGCGGGATTGCAGAGACCCAGTACTTC

d_call: TRBD2
clone_size: .
v_call: TRBV4-1
j_call: TRBJ2-4
cdr3_aa: CASSQDRLVLAGGGRAKNIQYF
cdr3_nt: TGCGCCAGCAGCCAAGATCGCCTAGTACTAGCGGGAGGGGGACGGGCCAAAAACATTCAGTACTTC

d_call: .
clone_size: .
v_call: TRBV18
j_call: TRBJ2-5
cdr3_aa: CASSPTAGGVSLETQYF
cdr3_nt: TGTGCCAGCTCACCAACGGCAGGAGGCGTCTCTTTGGAGACCCAGTACTTC